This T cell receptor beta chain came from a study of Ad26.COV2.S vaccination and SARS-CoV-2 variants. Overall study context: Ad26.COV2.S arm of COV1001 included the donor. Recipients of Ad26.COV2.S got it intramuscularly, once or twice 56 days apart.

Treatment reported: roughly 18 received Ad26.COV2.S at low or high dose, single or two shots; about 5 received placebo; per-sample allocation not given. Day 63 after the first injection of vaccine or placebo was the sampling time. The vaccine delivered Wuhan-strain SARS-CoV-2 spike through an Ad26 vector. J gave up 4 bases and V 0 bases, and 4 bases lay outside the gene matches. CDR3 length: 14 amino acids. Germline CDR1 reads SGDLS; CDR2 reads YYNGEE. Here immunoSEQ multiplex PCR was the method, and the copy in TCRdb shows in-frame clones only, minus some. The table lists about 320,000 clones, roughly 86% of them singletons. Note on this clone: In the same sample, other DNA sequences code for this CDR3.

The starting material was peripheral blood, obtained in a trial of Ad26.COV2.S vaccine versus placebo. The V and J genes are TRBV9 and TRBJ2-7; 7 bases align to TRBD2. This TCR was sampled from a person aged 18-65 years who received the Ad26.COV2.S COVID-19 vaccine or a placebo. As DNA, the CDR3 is TGTGCCAGCAGCGTAGACGGGGGGAGTTACGAGCAGTACTTC. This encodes CASSVDGGSYEQYF.